Described below is a single TCR beta chain sequence and its context. Trimming took 3 bases from V and 3 from J, leaving 14 bases between them. This CDR3 is 15 amino acids long. This sample was taken from a study of T cell repertoires in cytomegalovirus infection. TCRdb itself ran the reads through MiXCR, one entry per CDR3 protein. The sample yields about 330,000 distinct CDR3 sequences, 8% to 9.5% seen once. Input material: PBMCs. The rearrangement links TRBV12-3 or TRBV12-4 to TRBJ1-2; perhaps TRBD1 as D (5 bases). This receptor was taken from a human donor in good health (CMV status not recorded). Some clones in this sample may be carry-over from other donors' samples. The CDR3 DNA sequence: TGTGCCAGCAGTTTCCCCTGGGGCGCCGACTATGGCTACACCTTC. Protein product: CASSFPWGADYGYTF.